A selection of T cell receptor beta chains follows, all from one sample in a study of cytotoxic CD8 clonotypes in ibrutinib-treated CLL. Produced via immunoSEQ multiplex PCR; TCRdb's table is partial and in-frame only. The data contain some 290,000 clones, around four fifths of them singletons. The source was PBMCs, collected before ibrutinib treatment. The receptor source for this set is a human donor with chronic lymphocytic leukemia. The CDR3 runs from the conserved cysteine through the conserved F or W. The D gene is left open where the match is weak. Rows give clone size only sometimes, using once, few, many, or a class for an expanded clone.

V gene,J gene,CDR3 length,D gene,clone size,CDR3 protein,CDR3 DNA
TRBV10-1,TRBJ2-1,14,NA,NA,CASSGIEGMGEQFF,TGCGCCAGCAGTGGGATTGAGGGTATGGGTGAGCAGTTCTTC
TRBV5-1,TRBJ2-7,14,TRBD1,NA,CASSFGQAYYEQYF,TGCGCCAGCAGCTTTGGACAGGCCTACTACGAGCAGTACTTC
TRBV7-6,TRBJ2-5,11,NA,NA,CASSLVETQYF,TGTGCCAGCAGCTTAGTAGAGACCCAGTACTTC
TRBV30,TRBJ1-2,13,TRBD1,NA,CAWSPGTGNGYTF,TGTGCCTGGAGTCCCGGGACAGGGAACGGCTACACCTTC
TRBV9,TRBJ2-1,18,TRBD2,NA,CASSVAPGLAGERDEQFF,TGTGCCAGCAGCGTCGCACCGGGACTAGCGGGAGAACGTGATGAGCAGTTCTTC
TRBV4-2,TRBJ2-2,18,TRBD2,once,CASSQGGLAGRGTGELFF,TGTGCCAGCAGCCAAGGCGGACTAGCGGGAAGGGGCACCGGGGAGCTGTTTTTT
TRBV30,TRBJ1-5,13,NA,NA,CAWSRTLNQPQHF,TGTGCCTGGAGTCGCACCTTAAATCAGCCCCAGCATTTT
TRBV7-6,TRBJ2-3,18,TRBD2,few,CASSLGLAGGPGTDTQYF,TGTGCCAGCAGCTTGGGACTAGCGGGAGGGCCAGGCACAGATACGCAGTATTTT
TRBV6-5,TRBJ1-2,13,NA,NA,CASSYVRNYGYTF,TGTGCCAGCAGTTATGTCAGGAACTATGGCTACACCTTC
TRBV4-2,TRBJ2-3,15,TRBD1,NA,CASSRGQLNTDTQYF,TGTGCCAGCAGCCGGGGACAGCTGAACACAGATACGCAGTATTTT
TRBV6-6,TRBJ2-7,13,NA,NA,CASSYVASWEQYF,TGTGCCAGCAGTTACGTCGCTTCTTGGGAGCAGTACTTC
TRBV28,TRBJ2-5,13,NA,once,CAIESRGRETQYF,TGTGCCATCGAATCCAGGGGTCGAGAGACCCAGTACTTC
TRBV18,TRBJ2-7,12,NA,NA,CASSEDPYEQYF,TGTGCCAGCTCAGAGGATCCCTACGAGCAGTACTTC
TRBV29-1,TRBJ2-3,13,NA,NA,CSVDVSPMDTQYF,TGCAGCGTTGATGTAAGTCCCATGGATACGCAGTATTTT
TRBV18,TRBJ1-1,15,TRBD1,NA,CASSQSRGEYTEAFF,TGTGCCAGCTCACAATCCAGGGGGGAGTACACTGAAGCTTTCTTT
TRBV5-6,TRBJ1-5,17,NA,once,CASSLLSEGRSNQPQHF,TGTGCCAGCAGCCTCCTATCGGAGGGAAGGAGCAATCAGCCCCAGCATTTT
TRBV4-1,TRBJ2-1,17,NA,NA,CASNSQEGTESYNEQFF,TGCGCCAGCAATTCTCAGGAGGGGACGGAAAGCTACAATGAGCAGTTCTTC
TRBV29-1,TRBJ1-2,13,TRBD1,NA,CSVKGTGVFGYTF,TGCAGCGTGAAGGGGACAGGGGTTTTTGGCTACACCTTC
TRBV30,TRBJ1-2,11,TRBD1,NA,CACNRDRDYTF,TGTGCCTGCAACCGGGACAGGGACTACACCTTC
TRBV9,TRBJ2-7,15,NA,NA,CASSPSPGTAYEQYF,TGTGCCAGCAGCCCCTCTCCGGGGACCGCCTACGAGCAGTACTTC
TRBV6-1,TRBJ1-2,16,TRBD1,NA,CASSEAGTGGIFGYTF,TGTGCCAGCAGTGAAGCCGGGACAGGGGGCATCTTTGGCTACACCTTC
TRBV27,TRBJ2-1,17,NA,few,CASSLGALVESRHEQFF,TGTGCCAGCAGTTTGGGGGCCTTGGTGGAGTCCCGCCATGAGCAGTTCTTC
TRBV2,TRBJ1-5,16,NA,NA,CASRNIRDGSNQPQHF,TGTGCCAGCAGAAACATCAGGGATGGTAGCAATCAGCCCCAGCATTTT
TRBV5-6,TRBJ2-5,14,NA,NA,CASSLRVGQQTQYF,TGTGCCAGCAGCCTCCGGGTGGGCCAGCAGACCCAGTACTTC
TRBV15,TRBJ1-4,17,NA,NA,CATSSSRANKWLEKLFF,TGTGCCACCAGCAGCTCCCGGGCGAATAAGTGGTTAGAAAAACTGTTTTTT
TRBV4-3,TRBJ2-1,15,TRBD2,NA,CASSQGTSRLNEQFF,TGCGCCAGCAGCCAGGGGACTAGCAGACTCAATGAGCAGTTCTTC
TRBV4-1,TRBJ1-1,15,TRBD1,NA,CASSQGTGKNTEAFF,TGCGCCAGCAGCCAAGGGACAGGAAAGAACACTGAAGCTTTCTTT
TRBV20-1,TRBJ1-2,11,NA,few,CSARQGHGYTF,TGCAGTGCTAGACAGGGCCATGGCTACACCTTC
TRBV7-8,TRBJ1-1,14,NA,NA,CASSPRQTNTEAFF,TGTGCCAGCAGCCCCCGACAGACTAACACTGAAGCTTTCTTT
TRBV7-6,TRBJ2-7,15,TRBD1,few,CASSLAGTGGYEQYF,TGTGCCAGCAGCTTAGCAGGGACAGGGGGCTACGAGCAGTACTTC
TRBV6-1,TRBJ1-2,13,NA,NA,CASSETVNYGYTF,TGTGCCAGCAGTGAAACAGTAAACTATGGCTACACCTTC
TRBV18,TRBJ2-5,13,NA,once,CASSPPVGETQYF,TGTGCCAGCTCACCACCAGTTGGGGAGACCCAGTACTTC